This entry lists 24 T cell receptor beta chains sequenced from one sample in a study of identical twins. TCRdb independently ran MiXCR on the 5' RACE reads; one entry per CDR3 protein. The table includes 210,000 or so distinct CDR3 sequences, 15% to 20% detected once. These data also featured in a second study, about T cells expressing NK-cell markers.

Sequences were obtained from CD8+ T cells sorted from blood. These receptors came from a woman aged 18-30 years in good health.

This clonotype has a handful of counts. DNA of the CDR3: TGTGCCAGCAGCCTCGCTGGGATTGTACCCTACGAGCAGTACTTC. Protein product: CASSLAGIVPYEQYF. The chain is built from TRBV5-6 and TRBJ2-7, with D unclear. V lost 4 bases, J lost 2 bases, and 16 bases lay in between. Looked up from germline, CDR1 is SGHDT and CDR2 is YYEEEE. The CDR3 has 15 amino acids.

For this clonotype: A read error may produce the germline difference seen at one junction end. The rearrangement joins TRBV6-2 or TRBV6-3 to TRBJ2-2, with TRBD1 as a possible D gene (5 bases). The germline CDR1 and CDR2 sequences are MNHEY and SVGEGT. This CDR3 is 15 amino acids long. CDR3 in amino acids: CASVPRVVNSGELFF. DNA of the CDR3: TGTGCCAGCGTACCCAGGGTTGTGAACTCCGGGGAGCTGTTTTTT.

V and J are TRBV9 and TRBJ2-2; possible D gene TRBD1, 6 bases. V lost 3 bases and J lost 1, with 16 bases in between. Per the germline V gene, CDR1 is SGDLS and CDR2 is YYNGEE. The CDR3 loop spans 17 amino acids. CDR3 region: CASSEYHTGKNTGELFF. The CDR3 bases are TGTGCCAGCAGCGAATACCATACAGGGAAGAACACCGGGGAGCTGTTTTTT.

This clonotype was recorded many times. The chain is built from TRBV12-3 or TRBV12-4 and TRBJ1-1; 7 nucleotides line up with TRBD1. This CDR3 has 12 residues. Trimming at V came to 6 bases and at J to 3 bases, leaving 1 base not matched to a gene. In nucleotides, the CDR3 is TGTGCCAGCAGGGACAGGTACACTGAAGCTTTCTTT. Its protein is CASRDRYTEAFF.

This clonotype was observed a handful of times. The V and J genes are TRBV12-3 or TRBV12-4 and TRBJ2-1, with D possibly matching TRBD1 (5 bases). The CDR3 loop spans 14 amino acids. The V end lost 5 bases, the J end lost 6 bases, and 14 bases lay between the germline ends. The CDR3 region has the DNA TGTGCCAGCAGTATGCCCCAGGGTAGCAATGAGCAGTTCTTC. Amino acid sequence: CASSMPQGSNEQFF.

There are a few counts of this clonotype. This rearrangement joins TRBV4-3 to TRBJ2-3; maybe TRBD1 (6 bases). This CDR3 is built from 17 residues. From germline, CDR1 is LGHNA and CDR2 YSLEER. Trimming pared 0 bases from V and 7 bases from J, leaving 20 bases between. The CDR3, as DNA: TGCGCCAGCAGCCAAGAATTGATGGTAGTGAGGGGGAATACGCAGTATTTT. Amino acids: CASSQELMVVRGNTQYF.

In this sample, this clonotype turned up a few times. This chain joins TRBV6-5 and TRBJ2-3, with D unclear. The CDR3 extends over 13 amino acids. Germline V CDR1 and CDR2: MNHEY, SVGAGI. Trimming left V 2 bases short and J 5 bases short, with 8 bases between. CDR3 region: CASSYGSLDTQYF. The DNA of the CDR3 is TGTGCCAGCAGTTACGGTTCCTTAGATACGCAGTATTTT.

This clonotype was detected a few times. In nucleotides, the CDR3 is TGCAGTGTGGGATTTAGGGTCCCCTACAATGAGCAGTTCTTC. Its protein product is CSVGFRVPYNEQFF. The chain employs TRBV20-1 and TRBJ2-1; no clear D. CDR3 length equals 14 residues. Germline-derived CDR1 and CDR2 are DFQATT and SNEGSKA (reference sequence). Trimming removed 7 bases at V and 2 bases at J, with 15 bases between.

This clonotype appeared many times. A junction end diverges from the germline sequence, so it may reflect a read error. J is TRBJ1-1 and V is TRBV4-1, with D unresolved. This CDR3 has 14 amino acids. Germline V gene sequence: CDR1 MGHRA, CDR2 YSYEKL. The CDR3 sequence: CASSQDPRNTEAFF. DNA for the CDR3: TGTGCCAGCAGCCAAGATCCCAGGAACACTGAAGCTTTCTTT.

The rearrangement joins TRBV21-1 to TRBJ2-7; the table's D call, TRBD1, was not checked against the DNA. TRBV21-1 is flagged as a pseudogene. The CDR3 totals 16 residues. The CDR3 region has the DNA TGTGCCAGCAGCAAAGCCCCGGGACCAGGGACGAGTGAGCAGTACTTC. Translation: CASSKAPGPGTSEQYF.

This chain joins TRBV6-1 and TRBJ2-5, with a tentative D call TRBD1 (6 bases). Germline CDR1 and CDR2: MNHNS and SASEGT. The CDR3 has 13 residues. The V end lost 6 bases, the J end lost 4 bases, and 12 bases lay between the germline ends. The DNA for the CDR3 is TGTGCCAGCAGACAGGGAGTGGGAGAGACCCAGTACTTC. Its translation is CASRQGVGETQYF.

This clonotype was found a few times. V usage is TRBV14 and J usage is TRBJ2-3; tentatively, D is TRBD1 (6 bases). This CDR3 has 15 amino acids. V was clipped by 0 bases and J by 0 bases, with 7 bases between them. The V gene's germline CDR1 is SGHDN and CDR2 FVKESK. CDR3 nucleotide sequence: TGTGCCAGCAGCCAAGAGGGACACAGCACAGATACGCAGTATTTT. Protein sequence: CASSQEGHSTDTQYF.

The chain uses TRBV7-9 and TRBJ2-5; no clear D. The CDR3 covers 15 residues. The V and J ends lost 0 bases and 4 bases respectively, with 12 bases between them. Germline values: CDR1 SEHNR, CDR2 FQNEAQ (reference sequence). For the CDR3, the DNA is TGTGCCAGCAGCTTAGCCCGGCTATCGGGAGAGACCCAGTACTTC. Translation gives CASSLARLSGETQYF.

This chain connects TRBV7-9 to TRBJ2-3; TRBD2 might be the D (5 bases). V lost 3 bases, J lost 6 bases, and 13 bases lay in between. CDR3 length: 14 residues. The V gene's germline CDR1 is SEHNR and CDR2 FQNEAQ (reference sequence). The CDR3 nucleotides are TGTGCCAGCAGCTTCCGGGAAGCTATGGATACGCAGTATTTT. Translated: CASSFREAMDTQYF.

At least ten counts were recorded for this clonotype. The rearrangement joins TRBV28 to TRBJ1-2; D remains ambiguous. The germline V gene has CDR1 MDHEN and CDR2 SYDVKM. With 3 bases removed from V and 5 bases from J, the gap between germline ends came to 22 bases. The CDR3 covers 17 residues. CDR3 DNA: TGTGCCAGCAGTTTGCCGGCCGACTGGGAACGAGGGTATGGCTACACCTTC. This translates into CASSLPADWERGYGYTF.

This clonotype has only a few counts. The chain employs TRBV7-9 and TRBJ2-1; D is uncertain. V shed 3 bases and J shed 3 bases, with 9 bases lying between them. This CDR3 has 14 residues. Germline CDR1 is SEHNR and CDR2 is FQNEAQ (reference sequence). CDR3 residues: CASSFEAYYNEQFF. CDR3 coding DNA: TGTGCCAGCAGCTTCGAGGCGTACTACAATGAGCAGTTCTTC.

This clonotype was seen ten or more times. The junction shows a germline mismatch at one end, possibly a read error. The chain carries TRBV3-1 and TRBJ2-3; D gene unclear. CDR3 size: 15 residues. Germline V gene data show CDR1 as LGHDT and CDR2 as YNNKEL (reference sequence). The DNA of the CDR3 is TGTGCCAGCAGTCAAGGGTTTCCTAGCACAGATACGCAGTATTTT. Translating gives CASSQGFPSTDTQYF.

There are many counts of this clonotype. The DNA of the CDR3 is TGCAGTGCTAGAGTGGAGTATGGCTACACCTTC. It codes for CSARVEYGYTF. The J gene is TRBJ1-2, the V gene TRBV20-1; D not resolved. Deletions cut 1 base from V and 5 bases from J, with 5 bases between. There are 11 residues in the CDR3. Germline CDR1 is DFQATT and CDR2 is SNEGSKA (reference sequence).

The chain employs TRBV7-9 and TRBJ2-1; D may match TRBD1 or TRBD2 (5 bases each). The germline V and J ends were trimmed by 5 bases and 8 bases, with 16 bases remaining between them. The CDR3 extends over 14 amino acids. The germline CDR1 and CDR2 sequences are SEHNR and FQNEAQ (reference sequence). CDR3 sequence: CASSLSMTADEQFF. CDR3 DNA sequence: TGTGCCAGCAGCCTATCGATGACAGCGGATGAGCAGTTCTTC.

This clonotype was detected ten times or more. The chain carries TRBV29-1 and TRBJ2-7; the match to TRBD2 covers 13 bases. From germline, CDR1 is SQVTM and CDR2 ANQGSEA. V dropped 6 bases and J dropped 6; count of bases not matched to a gene: 11. The CDR3 is 15 residues long. CDR3 DNA sequence: TGCAGCGTAGTAAGACTAGCGGGAGGAACGGGCGAGCAGTACTTC. Residues: CSVVRLAGGTGEQYF.

This clonotype has a single count. The chain carries TRBV20-1 and TRBJ2-1, with D tentatively TRBD2 (6 bases). This CDR3 is 15 amino acids long. Germline V gene lookup returns CDR1 DFQATT and CDR2 SNEGSKA (reference sequence). V dropped 7 bases and J dropped 2 bases, with 18 bases sitting between them. The CDR3 DNA reads as TGCAGTGTCCCGATCGGGGGAGTGGCCTACAATGAGCAGTTCTTC. This sequence encodes CSVPIGGVAYNEQFF.

This clonotype has just a few counts. The chain uses TRBV12-3 or TRBV12-4 and TRBJ2-7; D not resolved. This CDR3 spans 15 amino acids. V gave up 2 bases and J gave up 2 bases, with 13 bases separating them. This CDR3 reads CASSLTDPSPYEQYF. In nucleotides, the CDR3 is TGTGCCAGCAGTTTAACGGACCCCAGCCCCTACGAGCAGTACTTC.

This clonotype was seen a few times. CDR3 protein: CASSALAGLGNEQFF. CDR3 in DNA: TGTGCCAGCAGTGCCTTGGCGGGATTAGGGAATGAGCAGTTCTTC. This sequence joins TRBV12-3 or TRBV12-4 and TRBJ2-1; D may be TRBD2 (6 bases). This CDR3 is built from 15 residues. V lost 5 bases, J lost 7 bases, and 18 bases lay in between.

The chain uses TRBV9 and TRBJ2-1; the match to TRBD1 covers 9 bases. The CDR3 has 15 residues. Germline assignment: CDR1 SGDLS and CDR2 YYNGEE. V was clipped by 5 bases and J by 5 bases; unmatched bases: 8. The CDR3 nucleotides read TGTGCCAGCAGGTCTCCGGGACAGGGCCACAATGAGCAGTTCTTC. Its protein is CASRSPGQGHNEQFF.